This TCR beta chain is drawn from a study of blood T cells in healthy people across ages. Study in general: For every two T cells, template switching captured about one barcoded beta molecule.

Germline CDR1 reads SQVTM; CDR2 reads ANQGSEA. The germline V and J ends were trimmed by 6 bases and 2 bases, with 16 bases remaining between them. CDR3 size: 14 residues. This clonotype has at least ten counts. Each individual donor underwent a draw of approximately 10 milliliters of peripheral blood. Per-sample yields of isolated PBMCs were at least 6 million. Then a second PCR, running about 7 to 11 cycles, was carried out with a sample-barcoded 5' primer and a J-beta primer mix. TCRdb called the 5' RACE reads again in MiXCR, with one record for every CDR3 protein. The table includes about 1.6 million distinct CDR3 sequences, 30% to 40% detected once.

The chain carries TRBV29-1 and TRBJ1-2; D may be TRBD1 (5 bases). The clonotype was recovered from a woman aged 25 to 39 in good health. The sample taken for sequencing was blood. CDR3 DNA: TGCAGCGTCATGGCCGAGGGGCCCAACTATGGCTACACCTTC. This encodes CSVMAEGPNYGYTF.